The 31 T cell receptor beta chains listed next were all sequenced from one sample in a study of T cell changes during pregnancy in multiple sclerosis. Sequencing used immunoSEQ multiplex PCR; TCRdb keeps in-frame clones, though not all of them. The repertoire includes tens of thousands of clones, roughly 92% of them detected once, and 5.5% sits in the top ten. The sample was CD8+ T cells from peripheral blood mononuclear cells, taken before pregnancy. These receptors all stem from a female donor with multiple sclerosis, enrolled in a pregnancy study.

J is TRBJ1-1 and V is TRBV19; D is ambiguous. Germline V lookup: CDR1 LNHDA, CDR2 SQIVND (reference sequence). The ends were cut back, 2 bases at V and 11 bases at J, with 24 bases in the middle. The length of the CDR3 is 16 residues. The CDR3 reads CASSISPGGRASAAFF. The CDR3 DNA reads as TGTGCCAGTAGTATATCGCCGGGAGGTCGGGCCTCTGCCGCTTTCTTT.

This rearrangement joins TRBV7-8 to TRBJ2-7, with 8 bases lining up with TRBD1. The CDR3 covers 14 residues. V lost 5 bases to trimming and J lost 5 bases; unmatched junction nucleotides: 8. Per germline, CDR1 SGHVS and CDR2 FQNEAQ. CDR3 amino acids: CASSPGQGPHEQYF. CDR3 bases: TGTGCCAGCAGCCCCGGACAGGGTCCCCACGAGCAGTACTTC.

The chain uses TRBV10-3 and TRBJ1-2, with D possibly TRBD1 on 6 matching bases. The CDR3 runs to 15 residues. V was cut by 2 bases and J by 6 bases, with 16 bases left in between. CDR1 ENHRY and CDR2 SYGVKD come from the germline V gene. In DNA, the CDR3 is TGTGCCATCAGTGAGATGGCACAGGGCCGGGATGGCTACACCTTC. This encodes CAISEMAQGRDGYTF.

This clone was seen only once. This chain uses TRBV5-8 with TRBJ2-5; D is ambiguous. Trimming pared 2 bases from V and 5 bases from J, leaving 4 bases between. Germline loops: CDR1 SGHTS, CDR2 YDEGEE. The CDR3 spans 11 residues. The CDR3 loop is CASSFSETQYF. CDR3 sequence (DNA): TGTGCCAGCAGCTTCTCTGAGACCCAGTACTTC.

This chain joins TRBV11-2 and TRBJ1-3; D unclear. V was pared by 0 bases and J by 2 bases, with 14 bases between. Germline V gene data show CDR1 as SGHAT and CDR2 as FQNNGV. There are 17 residues in the CDR3. The CDR3 is CASSLDPGLTPGNTIYF. In DNA, the CDR3 is TGTGCCAGCAGCTTAGATCCTGGACTTACCCCTGGAAACACCATATATTTT. Full variable domain (outside the CDR3, taken from reference TRBV11-2 and TRBJ1-3): EAGVAQSPRYKIIEKRQSVAFWCNPISGHATLYWYQQILGQGPKLLIQFQNNGVVDDSQLPKDRFSAERLKGVDSTLKIQPAKLEDSAVYLCASSLDPGLTPGNTIYFGEGSWLTVV.

The chain joins TRBV7-3 to TRBJ2-2; the D gene is possibly TRBD1 (5 bases). This CDR3 has 13 residues. V was cut by 5 bases and J by 6 bases, with 10 bases left in between. Germline V lookup: CDR1 SGHTA, CDR2 FQGTGA. For the CDR3, the DNA is TGTGCCAGCAGCCCGACAGAACCCGGGGAGCTGTTTTTT. It specifies CASSPTEPGELFF.

V is TRBV6-1 and J is TRBJ2-7; D not certain. Germline assignment: CDR1 MNHNS and CDR2 SASEGT. With 2 bases removed from V and 3 bases from J, the gap between germline ends came to 14 bases. The CDR3 consists of 15 residues. This CDR3 reads CASSESAPLFYEQYF. The CDR3 DNA follows: TGTGCCAGCAGTGAATCCGCCCCTCTATTCTACGAGCAGTACTTC.

The V call is TRBV6-5, the J call TRBJ1-2; 8 positions agree with TRBD1. The germline CDR1 and CDR2 sequences are MNHEY and SVGAGI. V was pared by 6 bases and J by 4 bases, with 4 bases of the junction left unmatched. CDR3 size: 13 residues. In DNA form, the CDR3 reads TGTGCCAGCAGCTTGGGACAGGCCTATGGCTACACCTTC. This sequence encodes CASSLGQAYGYTF.

This chain joins TRBV27 and TRBJ2-2, with unresolved D. Germline CDR1 and CDR2: MNHEY and SMNVEV (reference sequence). The CDR3 extends over 11 amino acids. Trimming shortened V by 8 bases and J by 3 bases, and 4 bases separated the two germline ends. The CDR3 coding sequence is TGTGCCAGCTCCGACACCGGGGAGCTGTTTTTT. This codes for CASSDTGELFF.

This sequence joins TRBV4-1 and TRBJ2-7; 8 bases align to TRBD2. CDR1 is MGHRA and CDR2 is YSYEKL in the germline V gene. The CDR3 covers 14 residues. Losses at the gene ends were 1 base for V and 6 bases for J; bases not matched to a gene: 5. The CDR3 reads CASSQAGGGVEQYF. The CDR3 nucleotides read TGCGCCAGCAGCCAAGCGGGGGGGGGCGTCGAGCAGTACTTC.

The V and J genes are TRBV9 and TRBJ2-3; 9 bases fit TRBD1. Germline CDR1 reads SGDLS; CDR2 reads YYNGEE. This CDR3 contains 14 residues. V was pared by 6 bases and J by 0 bases, with 2 bases of the junction left unmatched. The DNA of the CDR3 is TGTGCCAGCAAGGGGACAGGGAGCACAGATACGCAGTATTTT. Protein sequence: CASKGTGSTDTQYF.

The gene calls are TRBV13 and TRBJ1-2; 8 bases fit TRBD1. From germline, CDR1 is PRHDT and CDR2 FYEKMQ (reference sequence). Losses at the gene ends were 5 bases for V and 1 base for J; bases not matched to a gene: 6. CDR3 length: 15 amino acids. CDR3 DNA sequence: TGTGCCAGCAGCGGGCAGGGGGCAGGTAACTATGGCTACACCTTC. Protein sequence: CASSGQGAGNYGYTF. Filled out from reference TRBV13 and TRBJ1-2, the complete variable domain reads AAGVIQSPRHLIKEKRETATLKCYPIPRHDTVYWYQQGPGQDPQFLISFYEKMQSDKGSIPDRFSAQQFSDYHSELNMSSLELGDSALYFCASSGQGAGNYGYTFGSGTRLTVV.

The CDR3 here is CASSPGTSGRARGTGELFF. For the CDR3, the DNA is TGTGCCAGCAGCCCTGGGACTAGCGGGAGGGCCCGTGGCACCGGGGAGCTGTTTTTT. The chain combines TRBV5-4 with TRBJ2-2, with 16 nucleotides matching TRBD2. The CDR3 has 19 residues. Germline CDR1 reads SGHNT; CDR2 reads YYREEE (reference sequence). V was clipped by 4 bases and J by 4 bases; unmatched bases: 10.

The J gene is TRBJ2-3, the V gene TRBV28, with TRBD2 matching 11 bases. CDR3 length equals 14 residues. Trimming took 6 bases from V and 5 from J; bases not matched to a gene: 4. CDR1 and CDR2 (germline): MDHEN, SYDVKM. The CDR3 DNA follows: TGTGCCAGCAGAGAGGGACTAGCGGTAGATACGCAGTATTTT. This encodes CASREGLAVDTQYF.

The chain combines TRBV7-9 with TRBJ2-7, with D unclear. V lost 5 bases and J 5 bases, leaving 13 bases between the germline ends. CDR1 is SEHNR, CDR2 FQNEAQ, per germline (reference sequence). The length of the CDR3 is 13 residues. The CDR3 DNA is TGTGCCAGCAGCGCTACAGTAACCGACGAGCAGTACTTC. This gives the protein CASSATVTDEQYF.

The gene calls are TRBV7-2 and TRBJ2-7, with 8 nucleotides matching TRBD1. V lost 1 base, J lost 6 bases, and 8 bases stayed unmatched. The germline CDR1 and CDR2 sequences are SGHTA and FQGNSA. The CDR3 is 15 residues long. This chain's CDR3 is CASSLVPRGLAEQYF. The CDR3 bases are TGTGCCAGCAGCTTAGTACCCAGGGGGCTGGCCGAGCAGTACTTC.

The rearrangement links TRBV6-4 to TRBJ2-3; 13 bases align to TRBD2. Germline V gene sequence: CDR1 MRHNA, CDR2 SNTAGT. This CDR3 comprises 17 residues. The trim removed 6 bases at V and 0 bases at J, leaving 6 bases unmatched. The CDR3 loop is CASRGSTSGRSTDTQYF. The CDR3 region has the DNA TGTGCCAGCAGGGGATCGACTAGCGGGAGGAGCACAGATACGCAGTATTTT.

The chain carries TRBV4-3 and TRBJ1-1, with TRBD1 as a possible D gene (6 bases). V was shortened by 0 bases and J by 2 bases, with 7 bases between the two germline ends. CDR3 size: 14 residues. Per the germline V gene, CDR1 is LGHNA and CDR2 is YSLEER. The CDR3 DNA reads as TGCGCCAGCAGCCAAGACAGGGGAAACACTGAAGCTTTCTTT. Translation: CASSQDRGNTEAFF.

This chain joins TRBV6-6 and TRBJ2-3, with TRBD2 identical over 7 bases. The CDR3 loop spans 16 amino acids. The V gene end was trimmed by 6 bases and the J gene end by 3 bases; junction bases not matched to a gene: 12. Looked up from germline, CDR1 is MNHNY and CDR2 is SVGAGI (reference sequence). CDR3 in amino acids: CASSPQFAGETDTQYF. CDR3 nucleotide sequence: TGTGCCAGCAGCCCCCAGTTCGCGGGAGAGACAGATACGCAGTATTTT.

The sample holds one count of this clone. The gene calls are TRBV5-4 and TRBJ2-1, with 8 bases identical to TRBD2. CDR3 length equals 16 residues. V dropped 6 bases and J dropped 8; count of bases not matched to a gene: 16. Germline-derived CDR1 and CDR2 are SGHNT and YYREEE (reference sequence). The CDR3 coding sequence is TGTGCCAGCATTAAAGGGCGAGGCGGGAGGACCGATGAGCAGTTCTTC. This encodes CASIKGRGGRTDEQFF.

This clone was seen only once. The chain recombines TRBV19 with TRBJ1-1; D call uncertain. The CDR3 has 12 residues. V was cut by 8 bases and J by 7 bases, with 14 bases left in between. The germline V gene encodes CDR1 LNHDA and CDR2 SQIVND (reference sequence). The CDR3 DNA is TGTGCCAGTTATCATTTGGGCCTTGAAGCTTTCTTT. As protein: CASYHLGLEAFF.

V usage is TRBV10-3 and J usage is TRBJ1-1, with TRBD1 matching over 7 bases. Germline V gives CDR1 ENHRY, CDR2 SYGVKD. CDR3 length: 13 residues. The V gene end was trimmed by 8 bases and the J gene end by 0 bases; junction bases not matched to a gene: 3. DNA for the CDR3: TGTGCCATCGGCCAGGGGGTGAACACTGAAGCTTTCTTT. Amino acids: CAIGQGVNTEAFF.

The J gene is TRBJ2-1, the V gene TRBV2, with 7 bases lining up with TRBD2. The length of the CDR3 is 15 residues. The V segment lost 8 bases and the J segment 0 bases; nucleotides outside the gene matches: 7. Germline assignment: CDR1 SNHLY and CDR2 FYNNEI. The CDR3: CASGRAGSSYNEQFF. Written as DNA, the CDR3 is TGTGCCAGCGGGAGGGCGGGAAGCTCCTACAATGAGCAGTTCTTC. Complete variable domain (other parts from reference TRBV2 and TRBJ2-1): EPEVTQTPSHQVTQMGQEVILRCVPISNHLYFYWYRQILGQKVEFLVSFYNNEISEKSEIFDDQFSVERPDGSNFTLKIRSTKLEDSAMYFCASGRAGSSYNEQFFGPGTRLTVL.

V is TRBV19 and J is TRBJ1-1; possible D gene TRBD1, 6 bases. CDR3 length: 13 amino acids. CDR1 and CDR2 (germline): LNHDA, SQIVND (reference sequence). Trimming removed 5 bases from V and 4 bases from J, with 11 bases in between. DNA of the CDR3: TGTGCCAGTAGTCCTGGGACAATCACTGAAGCTTTCTTT. Amino acid sequence: CASSPGTITEAFF.

V is TRBV4-3 and J is TRBJ1-2; maybe TRBD1 (6 bases). Germline loops: CDR1 LGHNA, CDR2 YSLEER. Trimming cost V 4 bases and J 8 bases, with 17 bases left between them. The CDR3 length is 14 residues. CDR3 coding DNA: TGCGCCAGCAGCCTGTATTCGACAGGTCAAGGCTACACCTTC. Translation gives CASSLYSTGQGYTF.

The J gene is TRBJ2-2, the V gene TRBV6-6; possible D gene TRBD2, 5 bases. Trimming pared 7 bases from V and 7 bases from J, leaving 22 bases between. This CDR3 has 16 amino acids. Germline CDR1 is MNHNY and CDR2 is SVGAGI (reference sequence). The CDR3 region has the DNA TGTGCCAGCACCTACAGTCCCGGTAGAGAGGGCGGGGAGCTGTTTTTT. Translating it yields CASTYSPGREGGELFF.

The chain uses TRBV28 and TRBJ2-7; D remains ambiguous. With 6 bases removed from V and 2 bases from J, the gap between germline ends came to 8 bases. This CDR3 comprises 12 residues. Germline V gene lookup returns CDR1 MDHEN and CDR2 SYDVKM. CDR3: CASSPTTYEQYF. CDR3 coding DNA: TGTGCCAGCAGCCCCACTACCTACGAGCAGTACTTC.

The V gene is TRBV4-3, the J gene TRBJ2-3, with 13 bases matching TRBD2. Germline V lookup: CDR1 LGHNA, CDR2 YSLEER. CDR3 length: 16 amino acids. Germline trimming cut 1 base from V and 3 bases from J; bases unmatched to any gene: 1. CDR3 protein: CASSQVLAGGTDTQYF. CDR3 DNA: TGCGCCAGCAGCCAAGTACTAGCGGGAGGGACAGATACGCAGTATTTT.

The CDR3 coding sequence is TGTGCCAGCAGCCCGACGACAGGGGCCCTCGGGCAGTACTTC. It codes for CASSPTTGALGQYF. This chain links TRBV9 with TRBJ2-7; 8 nucleotides align to TRBD1. The CDR3 sequence is 14 residues long. CDR1 and CDR2 (germline): SGDLS, YYNGEE. The ends lost 4 bases at V and 9 bases at J; junction bases unmatched: 12.

The chain recombines TRBV5-6 with TRBJ2-3; possible D gene TRBD2, 5 bases. V lost 1 base and J 0 bases, leaving 9 bases between the germline ends. The CDR3 extends over 15 amino acids. The germline CDR1 and CDR2 sequences are SGHDT and YYEEEE. CDR3 bases: TGTGCCAGCAGCTTGATCGGGGAAAGCACAGATACGCAGTATTTT. Residues: CASSLIGESTDTQYF.

The V and J genes are TRBV19 and TRBJ1-5; 9 bases map to TRBD1. Germline V lookup: CDR1 LNHDA, CDR2 SQIVND (reference sequence). This CDR3 spans 17 amino acids. Trimming took 3 bases from V and 3 from J; bases not matched to a gene: 9. The CDR3 DNA reads as TGTGCCAGTAGTATTAGGAGGACAGGGGCCTTCAATCAGCCCCAGCATTTT. It encodes CASSIRRTGAFNQPQHF.